The count of the clone carrying this T cell receptor (beta chain) is one. The antigen remains undetermined. This record comes from a study of PD-L1 blockade in urothelial cancer. Study at large: Patients previously received 0 to 3 chemotherapy regimens. Findings and limits, study-wide: Sub-median blood TCR clonality before treatment predicted longer survival.

Urothelial carcinoma in patients was locally advanced or metastatic. Each patient contributed between 1 and 8 total time points of blood mononuclear cells, pretreatment and during treatment. Method: immunoSEQ multiplex PCR; TCRdb's copy keeps in-frame clones and lacks some. The sample holds around 100,000 clones; around 93% are singletons and the top ten take 0.92%. The germline gives CDR1 MNHNS, CDR2 SASEGT. The CDR3 has 11 amino acids. V lost 5 bases and J 14 bases, leaving 13 bases between the germline ends. The clonotype originates from a woman at least 80 years old with urothelial cancer. This material consisted of PBMCs, taken around atezolizumab (anti-PD-L1) treatment. The chain employs TRBV6-1 and TRBJ2-1; tentatively, D is TRBD2 (5 bases). The CDR3 region has the DNA TGTGCCAGCAGTACACTAGACGTGGAGTTCTTC. Translated: CASSTLDVEFF.